Listed here are 21 T cell receptor beta chains from one sample, sequenced in a study of T cell repertoires in cytomegalovirus infection. In TCRdb, the reads were re-called with MiXCR into one record per CDR3 protein. The sample has tens of thousands of distinct CDR3 sequences; about 33% are singletons. Antigens for these TCRs are unknown. The source material was PBMCs, sequenced either directly or after in vitro stimulation (not recorded which). These receptors originate from a human donor in good health (CMV status not recorded). Some clones in this sample may be carry-over from other donors' samples.

The chain is built from TRBV6-1 and TRBJ2-6; 8 nucleotides line up with TRBD1. The ends lost 7 bases at V and 6 bases at J; junction bases unmatched: 17. Germline lookup yields CDR1 MNHNS and CDR2 SASEGT. This CDR3 is built from 18 residues. Written as DNA, the CDR3 is TGTGCCAGCAAAAAACAATCAGGGGGCGCCCTCGTGGCCAACGTCCTGACTTTC. Its translation: CASKKQSGGALVANVLTF.

The chain couples TRBV7-8 to TRBJ2-5; D is unresolved. This CDR3 is 14 amino acids long. Trimming left V 5 bases short and J 5 bases short, with 15 bases between. Germline CDR1 reads SGHVS; CDR2 reads FQNEAQ. The CDR3 DNA sequence: TGTGCCAGCAGCCCTGGGGTGATGGGGGAGACCCAGTACTTC. Protein: CASSPGVMGETQYF. Full variable domain (rest looked up from reference TRBV7-8 and TRBJ2-5): GAGVSQSPRYKVAKRGQDVALRCDPISGHVSLFWYQQALGQGPEFLTYFQNEAQLDKSGLPSDRFFAERPEGSVSTLKIQRTQQEDSAVYLCASSPGVMGETQYFGPGTRLLVL.

The CDR3 nucleotides read TGTGCCAGCACTCCAGACGGATCTGGAAACACCATATATTTT. This codes for CASTPDGSGNTIYF. The V gene is TRBV2, the J gene TRBJ1-3; D gene ambiguous. The CDR3 has 14 residues. Trimming removed 7 bases at V and 1 base at J, with 11 bases between. CDR1 and CDR2 (germline): SNHLY, FYNNEI.

This clonotype was observed many times. The CDR3 DNA sequence: TGCGCCAGCAGCTTGGAGGGCGGCGTTAGCTCCTACGAGCAGTACTTC. It is translated as CASSLEGGVSSYEQYF. The chain combines TRBV5-1 with TRBJ2-7, with D uncertain. Looked up from germline, CDR1 is SGHRS and CDR2 is YFSETQ. CDR3 length: 16 residues. V lost 0 bases and J lost 0, with 13 bases in between.

The chain uses TRBV19 and TRBJ1-1; maybe TRBD1 (5 bases). This CDR3 is built from 13 residues. Germline V gene sequence: CDR1 LNHDA, CDR2 SQIVND (reference sequence). V dropped 9 bases and J dropped 0 bases, with 11 bases sitting between them. The CDR3 loop is CASTGPMNTEAFF. Written as DNA, the CDR3 is TGTGCCAGCACAGGACCCATGAACACTGAAGCTTTCTTT.

This chain uses TRBV4-1 with TRBJ2-5; no reliable D call. Germline V gene data show CDR1 as MGHRA and CDR2 as YSYEKL. The ends were cut back, 2 bases at V and 5 bases at J, with 12 bases in the middle. The length of the CDR3 is 14 residues. CDR3 sequence (DNA): TGCGCCAGCAGCCAAAGACCCGTCGGGGAGACCCAGTACTTC. Amino acids: CASSQRPVGETQYF.

The chain employs TRBV15 and TRBJ2-1; D possibly corresponds to TRBD1 (6 bases). V lost 8 bases, J lost 6 bases, and 14 bases lay in between. CDR3 length: 13 residues. The V gene's germline CDR1 is LNHNV and CDR2 YYDKDF (reference sequence). The CDR3 here is CATSRGWVNEQFF. The CDR3 DNA reads as TGTGCCACCTCTAGGGGGTGGGTCAATGAGCAGTTCTTC.

This clonotype appeared many times. This chain joins TRBV6-5 and TRBJ2-7; 7 nucleotides match TRBD1. Trimming removed 0 bases from V and 3 bases from J; junction bases left unmatched: 8. The CDR3 is 16 amino acids. Per the germline V gene, CDR1 is MNHEY and CDR2 is SVGAGI. Here the CDR3 reads CASSYSGQSSLYEQYF. CDR3 coding DNA: TGTGCCAGCAGTTACTCGGGACAGAGTAGCCTCTACGAGCAGTACTTC.

This clonotype showed up just a few times. The V call is TRBV5-6, the J call TRBJ1-1; unclear D gene. Germline loops: CDR1 SGHDT, CDR2 YYEEEE. V was pared by 0 bases and J by 3 bases, with 6 bases between. This CDR3 is 13 amino acids long. CDR3 residues: CASSLDGDTEAFF. The DNA of the CDR3 is TGTGCCAGCAGCTTGGACGGGGACACTGAAGCTTTCTTT.

The V gene is TRBV2, the J gene TRBJ1-3; 7 nucleotides agree with TRBD1. CDR3 length: 15 residues. Trimming took 8 bases from V and 0 from J; bases not matched to a gene: 7. Germline V gene data show CDR1 as SNHLY and CDR2 as FYNNEI. The CDR3 bases are TGTGCCAGCTGCGTGGGACAGAGCTCTGGAAACACCATATATTTT. Its translation is CASCVGQSSGNTIYF.

The V gene is TRBV11-2, the J gene TRBJ1-4, with D unresolved. From germline, CDR1 is SGHAT and CDR2 FQNNGV. Trimming took off 1 base at V and 0 bases at J, with 12 bases between the two ends. The CDR3 sequence is 17 residues long. For the CDR3, the DNA is TGTGCCAGCAGCTTAGGGGTGTCTGGAGCAACTAATGAAAAACTGTTTTTT. It is translated as CASSLGVSGATNEKLFF.

J is TRBJ2-3 and V is TRBV29-1, with 12 bases identical to TRBD2. This CDR3 comprises 14 residues. Looked up from germline, CDR1 is SQVTM and CDR2 is ANQGSEA. V trimming: 4 bases; J trimming: 4 bases; junction bases outside the gene matches: 3. The CDR3 nucleotides are TGCAGCGTTGGGCTAGCGGGAGGGCCAGATACGCAGTATTTT. It encodes CSVGLAGGPDTQYF.

This clonotype was found a few times. The chain joins TRBV5-5 to TRBJ2-1; 8 bases map to TRBD1. CDR3 size: 15 residues. Trimming removed 4 bases from V and 1 base from J; junction bases left unmatched: 4. Germline loops: CDR1 SGHKS, CDR2 YYEKEE (reference sequence). The CDR3 DNA is TGTGCCAGCAGCCTAGGACAGGGATCCTACAATGAGCAGTTCTTC. Its translation is CASSLGQGSYNEQFF.

The V call is TRBV18, the J call TRBJ2-1; unclear D gene. The CDR3 is 15 amino acids. Between the trimmed V and J ends, which lost 3 bases and 1 base, there was a span of 10 bases. Germline assignment: CDR1 KGHSH and CDR2 LQKENI. This chain's CDR3 is CASSPDYGSYNEQFF. The CDR3 DNA follows: TGTGCCAGCTCACCTGATTATGGGTCCTACAATGAGCAGTTCTTC. The full variable domain, rest sourced from reference TRBV18 and TRBJ2-1, is NAGVMQNPRHLVRRRGQEARLRCSPMKGHSHVYWYRQLPEEGLKFMVYLQKENIIDESGMPKERFSAEFPKEGPSILRIQQVVRGDSAAYFCASSPDYGSYNEQFFGPGTRLTVL.

The chain combines TRBV6-6 with TRBJ1-3; D not resolved. Germline V gene lookup returns CDR1 MNHNY and CDR2 SVGAGI (reference sequence). The CDR3 runs to 14 residues. Between the trimmed V and J ends, which lost 6 bases and 4 bases, there was a span of 13 bases. The CDR3 sequence is CASRSGKDGNTIYF. The CDR3 DNA reads TGTGCCAGCAGGTCAGGAAAAGACGGAAACACCATATATTTT.

This clonotype was observed a few times. The gene calls are TRBV11-2 and TRBJ2-3, with 8 bases matching TRBD2. J gave up 9 bases and V 3 bases, and 11 bases lay outside the gene matches. CDR1 SGHAT and CDR2 FQNNGV come from the germline V gene. The CDR3 totals 15 residues. CDR3: CASSLSGTREATQYF. The DNA of the CDR3 is TGTGCCAGCAGCTTGAGCGGGACTAGGGAGGCCACGCAGTATTTT.

A note on this clonotype: The CDR3 ends on some other residue instead of the conserved phenylalanine or tryptophan, so this is likely a read error. No DNA is shown, since the ends of the CDR3 on it are uncertain; the CDR3 is the one TCRdb lists. V gene TRBV6-1 combines with J gene TRBJ1-1. Germline loops: CDR1 MNHNS, CDR2 SASEGT. The CDR3 numbers 11 amino acids, ends counted. CDR3 loop: CASSFQDDSVR.

This clonotype was picked up a small number of times. The V gene is TRBV5-6, the J gene TRBJ2-3; D unclear. There are 14 residues in the CDR3. V lost 2 bases, J lost 1 base, and 8 bases lay in between. Germline V gene data show CDR1 as SGHDT and CDR2 as YYEEEE. In DNA form, the CDR3 reads TGTGCCAGCAGCTTTCAGCCAGGCACAGATACGCAGTATTTT. This translates into CASSFQPGTDTQYF.

This clonotype showed up just a few times. V is TRBV6-1 and J is TRBJ1-1, with D uncertain. Between the trimmed V and J ends, which lost 0 bases and 11 bases, there was a span of 13 bases. The CDR3 is 13 residues long. From germline, CDR1 is MNHNS and CDR2 SASEGT. CDR3 loop: CASSEALSVTAFF. CDR3 in DNA: TGTGCCAGCAGTGAAGCGCTTTCGGTTACGGCTTTCTTT.

This clonotype was counted a few times. This chain connects TRBV28 to TRBJ2-7, with 10 bases identical to TRBD2. The CDR3 loop spans 15 amino acids. From germline, CDR1 is MDHEN and CDR2 SYDVKM. The trim removed 6 bases at V and 2 bases at J, leaving 7 bases unmatched. The CDR3 spells CASRSPLAGTYEQYF. For the CDR3, the DNA is TGTGCCAGCAGATCCCCACTAGCGGGGACCTACGAGCAGTACTTC.

The CDR3 loop reads CATSRDGANTGELFF. In DNA, the CDR3 is TGTGCCACCAGCAGAGATGGAGCGAACACCGGGGAGCTGTTTTTT. The chain links TRBV15 to TRBJ2-2; D is undetermined. Trimming removed 0 bases from V and 0 bases from J, with 5 bases in between. The CDR3 runs to 15 residues. CDR1 and CDR2 from the germline V gene are LNHNV and YYDKDF (reference sequence).